One and the same sample provided the 14 T cell receptor beta chains below, sequenced in a study of tumor-infiltrating lymphocytes in localized non-small cell lung cancer. Clones were read by immunoSEQ multiplex PCR, and TCRdb kept only the in-frame ones, dropping some. The data show approximately 13,000 clones, approximately 85% seen once. Sequenced input: uninvolved lung tissue not adjacent to the tumor. These receptors originate from a human donor with non-small cell lung cancer.

Turning to this clone: The junction departs from the called germline gene at one end, perhaps through a read error. The chain has TRBV5-1 and TRBJ2-1; 12 bases align to TRBD2. The CDR3 extends over 17 amino acids. Germline assignment: CDR1 SGHRS and CDR2 YFSETQ. The DNA for the CDR3 is TGCGCCAGCAACTTGGGACTAGCGGGTTGGGAGGGGAATGAGCAGTTCTTC. It encodes CASNLGLAGWEGNEQFF.

This rearrangement joins TRBV5-6 to TRBJ1-2; 9 bases map to TRBD1. V lost 1 base and J lost 8; bases outside the gene matches: 6. This CDR3 has 14 residues. Germline loops: CDR1 SGHDT, CDR2 YYEEEE. In DNA, the CDR3 is TGTGCCAGCAGCTTGAACAGGGGGCTTGGCGGCTACACCTTC. Translated: CASSLNRGLGGYTF.

This clone was seen a single time. The rearrangement uses TRBV19 and TRBJ2-1; D perhaps matches TRBD1 (5 bases). Trimming stripped 3 bases from V and 8 bases from J, with 14 bases between. Germline V gene lookup returns CDR1 LNHDA and CDR2 SQIVND (reference sequence). The CDR3 runs to 14 residues. CDR3 loop: CASSMGNRLDEQFF. CDR3 in DNA: TGTGCCAGTAGTATGGGAAACAGGTTGGATGAGCAGTTCTTC.

This chain joins TRBV30 and TRBJ1-2; no firm D call. The germline V gene has CDR1 GTSNPN and CDR2 SVGIG (reference sequence). The V end lost 0 bases, the J end lost 3 bases, and 2 bases lay between the germline ends. The CDR3 has 11 residues. Written as DNA, the CDR3 is TGTGCCTGGAGTGTGTACTATGGCTACACCTTC. Protein: CAWSVYYGYTF. Looking up the rest from reference TRBV30 and TRBJ1-2 gives the full variable domain: SQTIHQWPATLVQPVGSPLSLECTVEGTSNPNLYWYRQAAGRGLQLLFYSVGIGQISSEVPQNLSASRPQDRQFILSSKKLLLSDSGFYLCAWSVYYGYTFGSGTRLTVV.

In DNA form, the CDR3 reads TGTGCCAGCAGCCTCTACATGGAGACCCAGTACTTC. Translation gives CASSLYMETQYF. The rearrangement joins TRBV5-4 to TRBJ2-5; no clear D gene. Trimming cost V 4 bases and J 5 bases, with 9 bases left between them. The CDR3 runs to 12 residues. Germline V gene lookup returns CDR1 SGHNT and CDR2 YYREEE (reference sequence).

The genes are TRBV27 and TRBJ1-5; D gene ambiguous. V was trimmed by 10 bases and J by 0 bases, leaving 13 bases between them. CDR1 and CDR2 from the germline V gene are MNHEY and SMNVEV (reference sequence). The CDR3 is 14 amino acids. CDR3 nucleotide sequence: TGTGCCACCCGGGCCGAATATAGCAATCAGCCCCAGCATTTT. Encoded protein: CATRAEYSNQPQHF.

The rearrangement links TRBV27 to TRBJ1-1; D perhaps matches TRBD1 (5 bases). V dropped 5 bases and J dropped 4 bases, with 14 bases sitting between them. Per germline, CDR1 MNHEY and CDR2 SMNVEV (reference sequence). This CDR3 is built from 14 residues. CDR3 sequence (DNA): TGTGCCAGCAGTCCCGCCGGACAAACCACTGAAGCTTTCTTT. Amino acid sequence: CASSPAGQTTEAFF.

The V gene is TRBV18, the J gene TRBJ1-3, with no clear D. The germline V gene encodes CDR1 KGHSH and CDR2 LQKENI. The CDR3 consists of 17 residues. V lost 5 bases, J lost 0 bases, and 17 bases lay in between. The CDR3 loop reads CASSAIRTGNSGNTIYF. The CDR3 DNA reads TGTGCCAGCTCAGCGATCAGGACGGGAAACTCTGGAAACACCATATATTTT.

This chain links TRBV11-3 with TRBJ2-2; D is uncertain. Trimming took 1 base from V and 6 from J, leaving 6 bases between them. The CDR3 is 13 residues long. The V gene's germline CDR1 is SGHNT and CDR2 YENEEA. The CDR3 spells CASSLVPAGELFF. The CDR3, as DNA: TGTGCCAGCAGCTTAGTCCCTGCCGGGGAGCTGTTTTTT.

This chain uses TRBV5-3 with TRBJ2-1; D may be TRBD2 (5 bases). Being an ORF, TRBV5-3 has a function that is uncertain. V shed 7 bases and J shed 5 bases, with 10 bases lying between them. CDR3 length equals 12 residues. The CDR3 nucleotides are TGTGCCAGATTACCGGGAAACAATGAGCAGTTCTTC. Its protein product is CARLPGNNEQFF.

The chain employs TRBV15 and TRBJ1-3, with unresolved D. Trimming removed 0 bases from V and 2 bases from J, with 11 bases in between. Germline V gene lookup returns CDR1 LNHNV and CDR2 YYDKDF (reference sequence). This CDR3 is 16 amino acids long. The CDR3 nucleotides read TGTGCCACCAGCAGAGATGGGAACAGAGCTGGAAACACCATATATTTT. Encoded protein: CATSRDGNRAGNTIYF.

This chain links TRBV5-1 with TRBJ2-6; D ambiguous. V lost 1 base, J lost 0 bases, and 17 bases lay in between. The CDR3 sequence is 19 residues long. CDR1 and CDR2 from the germline V gene are SGHRS and YFSETQ. The CDR3 sequence is CASSLSWVRTYSGANVLTF. CDR3 nucleotide sequence: TGCGCCAGCAGCTTGTCGTGGGTACGCACCTACTCTGGGGCCAACGTCCTGACTTTC.

V usage is TRBV18 and J usage is TRBJ2-1; 10 bases agree with TRBD2. The junction had 7 bases not matched to a gene; V was cut back by 2 bases and J by 3 bases. Germline-derived CDR1 and CDR2 are KGHSH and LQKENI. The CDR3 totals 17 residues. CDR3: CASSPGTAGGHYNEQFF. DNA of the CDR3: TGTGCCAGCTCACCAGGGACAGCGGGAGGGCACTACAATGAGCAGTTCTTC.

This clone was counted a single time. The chain employs TRBV5-4 and TRBJ1-1; the match to TRBD1 covers 8 bases. The CDR3 length is 13 residues. Germline lookup yields CDR1 SGHNT and CDR2 YYREEE (reference sequence). Trimming at V came to 6 bases and at J to 6 bases, leaving 7 bases not matched to a gene. The CDR3 nucleotides read TGTGCCAGCACCACTGACAGGGGCCCTGAAGCTTTCTTT. Its translation is CASTTDRGPEAFF.